The clone carrying this T cell receptor beta chain has at least ten counts. Its antigen is unknown. This specimen comes from a study of human T cells and chemical hapten exposure. The overall study: In the sensitization step, 2% DPC was placed on about 2 cm by about 2 cm of upper inner arm skin.

TCRdb reprocessed the RACE reads with MiXCR, giving one entry per CDR3 protein. The repertoire has about 34,000 distinct CDR3 sequences, around 10% of them found once; the top ten carry 25% to 30%. The CDR3 loop spans 17 amino acids. CDR1 is KGHDR, CDR2 SFDVKD, per germline. Unmatched junction bases numbered 16, after V lost 7 bases and J lost 8 bases. Overall study findings and caveats: Counts of TCRs expanded at PT1 correlated positively with patch test score.

Time point here: pre-sensitization, week 0. Treatment of the sample: therapeutic diphenylcyclopropenone sensitization with weekly scalp DPC. Extraction yielded total RNA from whole blood (unfractionated). The source material was whole blood, sampled in connection with sensitization to the hapten diphenylcyclopropenone (DPC). The chain is built from TRBV24-1 and TRBJ2-1; 10 bases fit TRBD2. This sequence originates from a man between 45 and 60 years old with alopecia areata. Some clones in this sample may be carry-over from other donors' samples. CDR3 sequence: CATSDTSGKDFWYEQFF. In DNA form, the CDR3 reads TGTGCCACCAGCGATACTAGCGGGAAGGATTTTTGGTATGAGCAGTTCTTC.